This T cell receptor beta chain came from a study of blood T cell repertoires in COVID-19. The wider study: Sample material is recorded as cDNA or gDNA derived from T cells, B-cell-depleted T cells, or PBMCs.

The CDR3 has 16 amino acids. V was clipped by 3 bases and J by 6 bases; unmatched bases: 14. Germline loops: CDR1 SGHNT, CDR2 YYREEE (reference sequence). This clone was counted many times. The data were produced by immunoSEQ multiplex PCR, yet TCRdb's version contains in-frame clones alone and is incomplete. The table shows about 110,000 clones, with roughly 69% occurring only once. This clonotype originated in a man older than 75 with acute or convalescent COVID-19. The source material was peripheral blood. This rearrangement joins TRBV5-4 to TRBJ2-7; 8 bases line up with TRBD2. CDR3 nucleotides: TGTGCCAGCAGCTCTGATACCGGGACTAGAGTTTCCGAGCAGTACTTC. It yields the protein CASSSDTGTRVSEQYF.